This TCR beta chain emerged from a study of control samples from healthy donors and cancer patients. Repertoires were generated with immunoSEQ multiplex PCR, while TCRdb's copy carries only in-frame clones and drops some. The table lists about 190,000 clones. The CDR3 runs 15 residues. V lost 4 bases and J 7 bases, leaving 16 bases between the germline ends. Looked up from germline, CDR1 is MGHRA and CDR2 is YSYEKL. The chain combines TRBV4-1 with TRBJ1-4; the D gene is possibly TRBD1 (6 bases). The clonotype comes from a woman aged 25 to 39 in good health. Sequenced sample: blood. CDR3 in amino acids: CASSRERGGGEKLFF. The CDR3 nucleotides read TGCGCCAGCAGCCGCGAGAGGGGGGGCGGTGAAAAACTGTTTTTT.